This is a list of T cell receptor beta chains from one sample in a study of T cells after yellow fever vaccination. TCRdb fed the 5' RACE reads into MiXCR, producing one record per CDR3 protein. The sample records a few hundred thousand distinct CDR3 sequences, around 19% being singletons. Sequenced here: PBMCs, sampled before the yellow fever booster vaccination. These receptors originate from a man between 18 and 29 years old who received the YFV17D yellow fever vaccine. Both conserved end residues are part of each CDR3. The D gene is left open where the match is weak. A row's size may be missing; if present it is once, few, many or a size class.

>TRBV7-9|TRBJ1-3|few|TRBD1
TGTGCCAGCAGCTTAATGGGACAGGGGGCTGGAAACACCATATATTTT
CASSLMGQGAGNTIYF
>TRBV5-6|TRBJ2-2|few|-
TGTGCCAGCAGCTTGGTGGATACCGGGGAGCTGTTTTTT
CASSLVDTGELFF
>TRBV18|TRBJ1-5|few|-
TGTGCCAGCTCACCGAGTCAGTCCAATCAGCCCCAGCATTTT
CASSPSQSNQPQHF
>TRBV15|TRBJ1-2|-|-
TGTGCCACCAGCAGAGATATACCGCGAAAGTATAACTATGGCTACACCTTC
CATSRDIPRKYNYGYTF
>TRBV20-1|TRBJ2-2|few|-
TGCAGTGCTAGGGGCGGGGCCGGGGAGCTGTTTTTT
CSARGGAGELFF
>TRBV4-2|TRBJ1-6|-|-
TGTGCCAGCAGCCAAGGTGCAGGGCGCGCATCTTCACCCCTCCACTTT
CASSQGAGRASSPLHF
>TRBV6-2/TRBV6-3|TRBJ1-2|-|TRBD1
TGTGCCAGCAGGGGACAGGGGCAGGACTATGGCTACACCTTC
CASRGQGQDYGYTF
>TRBV10-2|TRBJ1-5|few|-
TGCGCCAGCAGTGAGCTTCGCGGGACCCAGCATTTT
CASSELRGTQHF
>TRBV5-1|TRBJ2-2|few|-
TGCGCCAGCAGCGGGGTCAGGGAGGTCGGGGAGCTGTTTTTT
CASSGVREVGELFF
>TRBV6-6|TRBJ1-1|-|-
TGTGCCAGCAGCCCACCAATGGACACTGAAGCTTTCTTT
CASSPPMDTEAFF
>TRBV4-1|TRBJ2-5|few|TRBD1
TGCGCCAGCAGCCAACCTCGACAGGGAGACGGAGAGACCCAGTACTTC
CASSQPRQGDGETQYF
>TRBV20-1|TRBJ2-3|-|-
TGCAGTGCTAGAGTCATGATAGGCACAGATACGCAGTATTTT
CSARVMIGTDTQYF
>TRBV5-6|TRBJ2-5|few|TRBD2
TGTGCCAGCAGCGCGGAACTAGCGGGGGGGCTAGAGACCCAGTACTTC
CASSAELAGGLETQYF
>TRBV7-2|TRBJ2-5|few|-
TGTGCCAGCAGCTTCGAGGGGGGCATACGGGCCCAGTACTTC
CASSFEGGIRAQYF
>TRBV7-3|TRBJ2-1|-|-
TGTGCCAGCAGCGAGTACTACCGCGGGACCGGGAACCTCAATGAGCAGTTCTTC
CASSEYYRGTGNLNEQFF
>TRBV9|TRBJ2-3|-|TRBD1
TGTGCCAGCAGCGCTTACAGGGGGTCCACGGATACGCAGTATTTT
CASSAYRGSTDTQYF
>TRBV27|TRBJ2-3|few|-
TGTGCCAGCAGTCCCCAGGGGATCACAGATACGCAGTATTTT
CASSPQGITDTQYF
>TRBV7-2|TRBJ2-5|few|TRBD1
TGTGCCAGCAGCTTCCGACAGGGGGCAAGAGAGACCCAGTACTTC
CASSFRQGARETQYF
>TRBV29-1|TRBJ1-2|many|TRBD1
TGCAGCGTTGAAGGTGGAGTGACAGGGGCCTACTATGGCTACACCTTC
CSVEGGVTGAYYGYTF
>TRBV12-3/TRBV12-4|TRBJ1-2|-|-
TGTGCCAGCAGGAAGGGGCTATATGGCTACACCTTC
CASRKGLYGYTF
>TRBV9|TRBJ2-1|few|TRBD2
TGTGCCAGCAGCGCCGCGAGGGTAGCGGGGTACAATGAGCAGTTCTTC
CASSAARVAGYNEQFF
>TRBV21-1|TRBJ2-1|-|-
TGTGCCAGCAGCAAACCGGGACAGGGTGCAGCGGAGCAGTTCTTC
CASSKPGQGAAEQFF
>TRBV12-3/TRBV12-4|TRBJ1-3|-|TRBD1
TGTGCCAGCAGTTTAGCGGACAGGGGTCGAAACACCATATATTTT
CASSLADRGRNTIYF
>TRBV7-2|TRBJ2-7|few|-
TGTGCCAGCAGCTTCGGCGACGAGCAGTACTTC
CASSFGDEQYF
>TRBV6-4|TRBJ2-7|-|TRBD1
TGTGCCAGCAGTGACACGACAGGGGACGAGCAGTACTTC
CASSDTTGDEQYF
>TRBV2|TRBJ2-3|-|-
TGTGCCAGCAGTGGAGTTAGAGATACGCAGTATTTT
CASSGVRDTQYF
>TRBV20-1|TRBJ2-5|-|TRBD1
TGCAGTGCTAGAGGGCAGGGGGTCGTCGAGACCCAGTACTTC
CSARGQGVVETQYF
>TRBV5-1|TRBJ2-3|few|TRBD1
TGCGCCAGCAGCTTGGCCCGGGACAGTCGACCTAGCACAGATACGCAGTATTTT
CASSLARDSRPSTDTQYF
>TRBV5-6|TRBJ2-3|few|TRBD2
TGTGCCAGCAGCCTCACTTTAGCGGGGGCCGGCACAGATACGCAGTATTTT
CASSLTLAGAGTDTQYF
>TRBV20-1|TRBJ2-3|-|TRBD1
TGCAGTGCTAGCAAACAGGGGACAGATACGCAGTATTTT
CSASKQGTDTQYF
>TRBV7-2|TRBJ2-3|-|TRBD2
TGTGCCAGCAGCTTAGATCTGGCGAGCGGGGGGTATACAGATACGCAGTATTTT
CASSLDLASGGYTDTQYF
>TRBV7-2|TRBJ2-2|few|-
TGTGCCAGCAGCTTAGATCCTCCAGGGAACACCGGGGAGCTGTTTTTT
CASSLDPPGNTGELFF
>TRBV4-1|TRBJ1-1|-|-
TGCGCCAGCAGCCAAGGACAGGAGGAGAACACTGAAGCTTTCTTT
CASSQGQEENTEAFF
>TRBV5-6|TRBJ1-1|-|TRBD1
TGTGCCAGCAGCTGGGGACAGGGTATAAACACTGAAGCTTTCTTT
CASSWGQGINTEAFF
>TRBV7-3|TRBJ2-1|once|-
TGTGCCAGCAGCTTCGTACCCCTCGATGAGCAGTTCTTC
CASSFVPLDEQFF
>TRBV21-1|TRBJ1-1|-|-
TGTGCCAGCAGCGGCCCACGGGCCCTCTTT
CASSGPRALF
>TRBV5-5|TRBJ2-3|-|-
TGTGCCAGCCGCGGATCCCCATATGGGACAGATACGCAGTATTTT
CASRGSPYGTDTQYF
>TRBV20-1|TRBJ2-4|-|-
TGCAGTGCCAGAACTTGGGGCAAAAACATTCAGTACTTC
CSARTWGKNIQYF
>TRBV10-3|TRBJ2-5|few|TRBD1
TGTGCCATCAGTGAGTCCGGGACAGGGTCTCGAGAGACCCAGTACTTC
CAISESGTGSRETQYF
>TRBV12-3/TRBV12-4|TRBJ2-4|-|-
TGTGCCAGCAGACAGGGAGCCAAAAACATTCAGTACTTC
CASRQGAKNIQYF
>TRBV25-1|TRBJ2-7|few|-
TGTGCCAGCAGTGCCTTCGGCGAGCAGTACTTC
CASSAFGEQYF
>TRBV7-3|TRBJ2-5|few|-
TGTGCCAGCAGCGTAACCGGATTAGGAGAGACCCAGTACTTC
CASSVTGLGETQYF
>TRBV5-1|TRBJ1-2|-|-
TGCGCCAGCAGCTTGGCCAGCGTGGATGGCTACACCTTC
CASSLASVDGYTF
>TRBV28|TRBJ2-3|-|TRBD1
TGTGCCAGCAGTTTAGGGGACAGGGAGGAATATTTT
CASSLGDREEYF
>TRBV4-1|TRBJ2-2|few|TRBD2
TGCGCCAGCAGCGGGCGGACTAGCGGGGGGCAGAACACCGGGGAGCTGTTTTTT
CASSGRTSGGQNTGELFF
>TRBV4-1|TRBJ1-1|-|-
TGCGCCAGCAGCCGAGGACAGCAGAACACTGAAGCTTTCTTT
CASSRGQQNTEAFF
>TRBV5-6|TRBJ1-1|-|-
TGTGCCAGCAGACCCACCGGGGAATTCACTGAAGCTTTCTTT
CASRPTGEFTEAFF
>TRBV19|TRBJ2-2|-|TRBD1
TGTGCCAGTAGTATAGATAGGGGAACAGGGGGCCGGCGATCCGGGGAGCTGTTTTTT
CASSIDRGTGGRRSGELFF
>TRBV29-1|TRBJ2-3|few|-
TGCAGCGTTGAAGATCGGTCCCGAAGCACAGATACGCAGTATTTT
CSVEDRSRSTDTQYF
>TRBV11-2|TRBJ2-4|-|TRBD2
TGTGCCAGCAGTAAAGGACTAGCCGGGACGCTAGCCAAAAACATTCAGTACTTC
CASSKGLAGTLAKNIQYF
>TRBV10-2|TRBJ2-6|few|TRBD1
TGCGCCAGCAGTTCCTCAGTAAGGGACAGGGGGAACGGGGCCAACGTCCTGACTTTC
CASSSSVRDRGNGANVLTF
>TRBV12-3/TRBV12-4|TRBJ2-7|few|-
TGTGCCAGCCGGGTCGGCAGACTCTCCTACGAGCAGTACTTC
CASRVGRLSYEQYF
>TRBV7-9|TRBJ1-4|few|-
TGTGCCAGCAGCTTGGATGGACGCGTCGAAAAACTGTTTTTT
CASSLDGRVEKLFF
>TRBV5-5|TRBJ1-1|-|TRBD1
TGTGCCAGCAGCTTGGTTGGGACAGGGGCCGTGAACACTGAAGCTTTCTTT
CASSLVGTGAVNTEAFF
>TRBV6-6|TRBJ1-1|few|-
TGTGCCAGCAGGGAAACAGTGAACACTGAAGCTTTCTTT
CASRETVNTEAFF